This TCR beta chain was retrieved from a study of cytomegalovirus exposure and HLA in healthy donors. Study overall: Genetic ancestry analysis placed approximately 79% of the 398 donors that were genotyped in the Caucasian-associated cluster.

Broader study findings: Some V segments could not be told apart, so they were left out, TRBV6-2 and TRBV6-3 among them. Analyses of presence and absence presupposed an approximately uniform sequencing depth across donors. Earlier analysis yielded a pattern in which most TCR beta V segments were productive about 90% or about 30% of the time.

The V segment lost 2 bases and the J segment 0 bases; nucleotides outside the gene matches: 4. CDR3 length: 16 residues. Germline-derived CDR1 and CDR2 are MNHEY and SVGAGI. The PCR was carried out with 60 Vbeta primers and 13 Jbeta primers. Produced via immunoSEQ multiplex PCR; TCRdb's table is partial and in-frame only. The table shows approximately 210,000 clones, with about 88% occurring only once. Concerning this clone itself: Its target is not known.

Sequencing was done on a sample of PBMCs. The sequence derives from a woman aged 18-35 years in good health and CMV-seronegative. This chain links TRBV6-5 with TRBJ1-3, with TRBD1 matching 7 bases. The CDR3 bases are TGTGCCAGCAGTTACAACAGGGGATACTCTGGAAACACCATATATTTT. Encoded protein: CASSYNRGYSGNTIYF.